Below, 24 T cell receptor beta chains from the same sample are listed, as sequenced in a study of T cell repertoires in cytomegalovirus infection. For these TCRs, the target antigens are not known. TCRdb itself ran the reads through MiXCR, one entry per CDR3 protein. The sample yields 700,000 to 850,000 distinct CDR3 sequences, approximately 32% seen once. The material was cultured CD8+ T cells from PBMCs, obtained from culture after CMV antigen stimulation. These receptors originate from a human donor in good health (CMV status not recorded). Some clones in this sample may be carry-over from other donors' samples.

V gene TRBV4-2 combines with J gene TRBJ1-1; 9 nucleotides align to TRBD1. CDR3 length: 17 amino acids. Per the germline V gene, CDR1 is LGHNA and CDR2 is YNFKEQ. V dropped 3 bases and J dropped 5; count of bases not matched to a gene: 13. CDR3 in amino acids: CASSHATGTGRGTEAFF. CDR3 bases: TGTGCCAGCAGCCACGCGACCGGGACAGGGCGGGGTACTGAAGCTTTCTTT.

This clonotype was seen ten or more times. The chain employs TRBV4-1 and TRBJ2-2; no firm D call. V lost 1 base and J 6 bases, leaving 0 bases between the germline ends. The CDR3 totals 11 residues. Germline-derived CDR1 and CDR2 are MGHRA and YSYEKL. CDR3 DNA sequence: TGCGCCAGCAGCCAAGCCGGGGAGCTGTTTTTT. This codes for CASSQAGELFF.

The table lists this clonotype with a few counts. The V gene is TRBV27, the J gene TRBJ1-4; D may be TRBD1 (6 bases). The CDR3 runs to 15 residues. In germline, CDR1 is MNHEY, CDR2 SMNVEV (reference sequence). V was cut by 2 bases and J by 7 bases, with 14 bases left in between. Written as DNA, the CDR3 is TGTGCCAGCAGTTTAAGGGGAAGGGGGAGTGAAAAACTGTTTTTT. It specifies CASSLRGRGSEKLFF.

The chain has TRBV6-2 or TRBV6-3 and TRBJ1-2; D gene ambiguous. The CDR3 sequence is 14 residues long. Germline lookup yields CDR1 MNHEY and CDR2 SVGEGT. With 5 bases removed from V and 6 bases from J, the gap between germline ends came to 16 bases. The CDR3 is CASSLLGKVHGYTF. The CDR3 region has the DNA TGTGCCAGCAGTCTCCTGGGGAAGGTTCATGGCTACACCTTC.

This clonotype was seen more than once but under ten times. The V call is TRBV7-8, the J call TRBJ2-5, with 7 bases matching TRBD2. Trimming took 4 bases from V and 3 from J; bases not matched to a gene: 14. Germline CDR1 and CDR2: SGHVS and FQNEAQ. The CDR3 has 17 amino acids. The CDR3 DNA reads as TGTGCCAGCAGCTACGCAAGGCTGGGGGGGGTGGAAGAGACCCAGTACTTC. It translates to CASSYARLGGVEETQYF.

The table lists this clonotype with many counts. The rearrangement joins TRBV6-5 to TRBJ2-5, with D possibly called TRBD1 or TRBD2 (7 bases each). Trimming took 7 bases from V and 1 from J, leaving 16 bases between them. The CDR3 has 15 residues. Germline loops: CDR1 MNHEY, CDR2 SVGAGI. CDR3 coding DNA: TGTGCCAGCACCGAGGGAGGGGGCTCCCAAGAGACCCAGTACTTC. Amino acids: CASTEGGGSQETQYF.

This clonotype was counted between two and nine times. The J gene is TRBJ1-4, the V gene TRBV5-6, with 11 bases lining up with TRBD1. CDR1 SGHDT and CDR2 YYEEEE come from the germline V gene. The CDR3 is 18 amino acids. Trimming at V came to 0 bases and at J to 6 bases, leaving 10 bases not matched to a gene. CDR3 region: CASSLAGTGGEFDEKLFF. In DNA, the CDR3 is TGTGCCAGCAGCTTGGCAGGGACAGGGGGAGAGTTTGATGAAAAACTGTTTTTT.

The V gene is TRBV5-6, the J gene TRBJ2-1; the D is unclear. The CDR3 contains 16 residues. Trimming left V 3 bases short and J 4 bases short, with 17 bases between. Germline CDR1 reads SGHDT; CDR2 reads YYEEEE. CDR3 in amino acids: CASSSRDKIPYNEQFF. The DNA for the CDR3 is TGTGCCAGCAGCTCAAGGGATAAAATACCTTACAATGAGCAGTTCTTC.

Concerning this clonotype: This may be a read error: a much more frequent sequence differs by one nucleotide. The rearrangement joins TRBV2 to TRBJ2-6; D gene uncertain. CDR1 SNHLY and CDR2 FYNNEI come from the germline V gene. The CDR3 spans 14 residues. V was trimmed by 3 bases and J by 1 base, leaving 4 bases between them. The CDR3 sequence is CASSDGSGANVLTF. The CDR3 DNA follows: TGTGCCAGCAGTGATGGGTCTGGGGCCAACGTCCTGACTTTC.

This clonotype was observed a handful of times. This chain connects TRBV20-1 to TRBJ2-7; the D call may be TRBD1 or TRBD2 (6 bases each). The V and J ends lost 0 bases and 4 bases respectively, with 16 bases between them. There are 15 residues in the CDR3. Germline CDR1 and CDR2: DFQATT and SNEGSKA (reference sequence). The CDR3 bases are TGCAGTGCTAGAGATCTCATACAGGGAGGTTACGAGCAGTACGTC. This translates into CSARDLIQGGYEQYV.

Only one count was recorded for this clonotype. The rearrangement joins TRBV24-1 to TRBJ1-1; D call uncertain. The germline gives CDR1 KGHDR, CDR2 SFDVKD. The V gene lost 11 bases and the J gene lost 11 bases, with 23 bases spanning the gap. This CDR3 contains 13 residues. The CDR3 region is CAMSGLKARGAFF. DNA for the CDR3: TGTGCCATGTCGGGCCTGAAGGCAAGAGGGGCTTTCTTT.

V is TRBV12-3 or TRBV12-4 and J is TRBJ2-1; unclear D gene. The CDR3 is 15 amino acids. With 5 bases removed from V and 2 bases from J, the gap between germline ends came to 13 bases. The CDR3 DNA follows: TGTGCCAGCAGTCCTCACCTACGAACCTACAATGAGCAGTTCTTC. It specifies CASSPHLRTYNEQFF.

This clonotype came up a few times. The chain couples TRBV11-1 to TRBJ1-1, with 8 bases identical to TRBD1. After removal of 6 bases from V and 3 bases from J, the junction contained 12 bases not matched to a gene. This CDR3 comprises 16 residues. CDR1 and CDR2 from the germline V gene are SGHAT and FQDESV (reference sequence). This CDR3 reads CASRLDGTGSDTEAFF. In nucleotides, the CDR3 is TGTGCCAGCAGGCTCGATGGGACAGGTTCGGACACTGAAGCTTTCTTT.

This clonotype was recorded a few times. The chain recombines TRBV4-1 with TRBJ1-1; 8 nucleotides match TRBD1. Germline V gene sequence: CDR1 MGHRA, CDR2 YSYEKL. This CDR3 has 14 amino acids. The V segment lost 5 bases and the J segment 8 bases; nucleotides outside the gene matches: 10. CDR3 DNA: TGCGCCAGCAGCACCCGGACAGGGAACCCCGAAGCTTTCTTT. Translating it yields CASSTRTGNPEAFF.

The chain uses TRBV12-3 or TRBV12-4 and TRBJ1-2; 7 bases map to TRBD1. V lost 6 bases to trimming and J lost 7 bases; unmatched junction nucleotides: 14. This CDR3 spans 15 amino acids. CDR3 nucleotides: TGTGCCAGCAGCGACCAATTCGACAGGGTGGCTGGCTACACCTTC. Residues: CASSDQFDRVAGYTF.

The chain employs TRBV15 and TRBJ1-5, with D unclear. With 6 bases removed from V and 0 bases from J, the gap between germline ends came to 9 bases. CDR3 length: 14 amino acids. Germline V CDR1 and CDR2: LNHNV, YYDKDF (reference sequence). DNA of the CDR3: TGTGCCACCAGGCCGAACCCTAGCAATCAGCCCCAGCATTTT. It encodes CATRPNPSNQPQHF.

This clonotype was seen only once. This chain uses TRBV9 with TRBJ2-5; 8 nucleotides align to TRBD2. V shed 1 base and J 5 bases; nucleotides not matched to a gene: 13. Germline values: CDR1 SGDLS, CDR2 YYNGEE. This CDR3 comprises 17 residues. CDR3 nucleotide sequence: TGTGCCAGCAGCGTAAGCTCTAGCGGGCCCAACGTGGAGACCCAGTACTTC. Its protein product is CASSVSSSGPNVETQYF. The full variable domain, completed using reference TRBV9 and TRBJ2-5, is DSGVTQTPKHLITATGQRVTLRCSPRSGDLSVYWYQQSLDQGLQFLIQYYNGEERAKGNILERFSAQQFPDLHSELNLSSLELGDSALYFCASSVSSSGPNVETQYFGPGTRLLVL.

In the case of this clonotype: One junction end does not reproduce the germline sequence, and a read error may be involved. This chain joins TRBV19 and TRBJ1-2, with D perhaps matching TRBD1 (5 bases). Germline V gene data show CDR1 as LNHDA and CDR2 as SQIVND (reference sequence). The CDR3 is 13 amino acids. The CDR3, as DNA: TGTGTCAGTAGTAACACAGGATACTATGGCTACACCTTC. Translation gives CVSSNTGYYGYTF.

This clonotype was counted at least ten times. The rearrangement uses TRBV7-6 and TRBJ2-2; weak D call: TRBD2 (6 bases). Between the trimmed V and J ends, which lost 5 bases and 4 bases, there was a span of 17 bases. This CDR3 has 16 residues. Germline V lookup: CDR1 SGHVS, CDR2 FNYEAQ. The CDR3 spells CASSPEVLASTGELFF. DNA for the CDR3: TGTGCCAGCAGCCCTGAAGTCCTAGCGAGCACCGGGGAGCTGTTTTTT.

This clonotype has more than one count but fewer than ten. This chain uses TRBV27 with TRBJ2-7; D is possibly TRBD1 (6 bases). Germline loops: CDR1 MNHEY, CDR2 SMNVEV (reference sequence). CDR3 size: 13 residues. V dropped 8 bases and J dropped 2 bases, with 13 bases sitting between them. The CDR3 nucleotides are TGTGCCAGCGGCTGGACAGACACCTACGAGCAGTACTTC. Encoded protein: CASGWTDTYEQYF.

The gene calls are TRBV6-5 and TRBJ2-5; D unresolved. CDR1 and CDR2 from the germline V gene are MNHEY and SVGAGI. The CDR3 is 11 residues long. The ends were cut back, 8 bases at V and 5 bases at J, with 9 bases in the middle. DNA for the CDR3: TGTGCCAGCGGCCTCAAGGAGACCCAGTACTTC. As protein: CASGLKETQYF.

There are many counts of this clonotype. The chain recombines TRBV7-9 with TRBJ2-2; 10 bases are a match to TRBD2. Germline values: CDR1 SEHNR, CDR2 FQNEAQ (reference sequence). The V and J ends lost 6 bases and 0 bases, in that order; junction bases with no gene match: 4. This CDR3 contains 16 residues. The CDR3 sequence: CASSRTSGSNTGELFF. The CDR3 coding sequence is TGTGCCAGCAGTCGGACTAGCGGATCGAACACCGGGGAGCTGTTTTTT.

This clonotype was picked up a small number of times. CDR3 nucleotide sequence: TGTGCCAGCAGTGCCCCAGCGGGGGCGGTCGACGAGCAGTACTTC. This sequence encodes CASSAPAGAVDEQYF. The chain recombines TRBV6-1 with TRBJ2-7, with 8 bases fitting TRBD2. Trimming removed 4 bases from V and 5 bases from J; junction bases left unmatched: 10. The germline gives CDR1 MNHNS, CDR2 SASEGT. This CDR3 comprises 15 residues.

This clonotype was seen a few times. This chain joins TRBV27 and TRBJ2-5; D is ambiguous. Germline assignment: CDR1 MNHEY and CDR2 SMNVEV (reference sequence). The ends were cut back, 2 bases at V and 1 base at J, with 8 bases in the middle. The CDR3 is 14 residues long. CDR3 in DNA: TGTGCCAGCAGTTTAAGTCGGATCCAAGAGACCCAGTACTTC. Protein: CASSLSRIQETQYF.